Below, one T cell receptor beta chain is given with its context. CDR1 MDHEN and CDR2 SYDVKM come from the germline V gene. V gave up 1 base and J gave up 0 bases, with 13 bases separating them. CDR3 length: 17 amino acids. TCRdb's table, derived via immunoSEQ multiplex PCR, lists solely in-frame clones and lacks some. Of 140,000 or so clones listed, more than 85% are singletons. This specimen belongs to a study of control samples from healthy donors and cancer patients. V gene TRBV28 combines with J gene TRBJ1-5, with D perhaps matching TRBD1 (5 bases). This sequence was found in a young man in good health. The sequenced sample was blood. The CDR3 here is CASSLYWGVDSNQPQHF. CDR3 sequence (DNA): TGTGCCAGCAGTTTATACTGGGGGGTTGATAGCAATCAGCCCCAGCATTTT. Supplemented by reference TRBV28 and TRBJ1-5, the full variable domain reads DVKVTQSSRYLVKRTGEKVFLECVQDMDHENMFWYRQDPGLGLRLIYFSYDVKMKEKGDIPEGYSVSREKKERFSLILESASTNQTSMYLCASSLYWGVDSNQPQHFGDGTRLSIL.